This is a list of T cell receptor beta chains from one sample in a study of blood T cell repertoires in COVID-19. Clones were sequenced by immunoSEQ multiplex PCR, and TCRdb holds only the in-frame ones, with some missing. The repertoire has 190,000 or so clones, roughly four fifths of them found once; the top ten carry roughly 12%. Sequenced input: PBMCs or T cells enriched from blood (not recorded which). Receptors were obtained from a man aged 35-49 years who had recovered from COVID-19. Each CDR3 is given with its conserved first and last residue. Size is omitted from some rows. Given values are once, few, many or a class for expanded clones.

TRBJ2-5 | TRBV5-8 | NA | CASSSGQKETQYF
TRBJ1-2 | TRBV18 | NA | CASSPREGPTGYTF
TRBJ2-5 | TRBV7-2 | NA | CASSKGQGGKTQYF
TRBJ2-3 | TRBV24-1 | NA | CATSGTSGSGTDTQYF
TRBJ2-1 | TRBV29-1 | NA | CSVAYNLAWLYNEQFF
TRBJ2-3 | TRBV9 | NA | CASSASGRVTDTQYF
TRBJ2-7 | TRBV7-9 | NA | CASSLMGGSSYEQYF
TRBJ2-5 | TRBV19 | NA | CASSMARGRRETQYF
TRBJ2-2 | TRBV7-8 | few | CASSFGWGAGGHTGELFF
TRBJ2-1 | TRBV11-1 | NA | CASSSDYNEQFF
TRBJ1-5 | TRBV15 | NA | CATSRGGGSNQPQHF
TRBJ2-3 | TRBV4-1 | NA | CASSQNFIAGGRVDTQYF
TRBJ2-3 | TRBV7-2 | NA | CASSSGTTSTDTQYF
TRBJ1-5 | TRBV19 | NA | CASSRQGSNQPQHF
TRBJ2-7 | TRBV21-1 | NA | CASSKVRVSYEQYF